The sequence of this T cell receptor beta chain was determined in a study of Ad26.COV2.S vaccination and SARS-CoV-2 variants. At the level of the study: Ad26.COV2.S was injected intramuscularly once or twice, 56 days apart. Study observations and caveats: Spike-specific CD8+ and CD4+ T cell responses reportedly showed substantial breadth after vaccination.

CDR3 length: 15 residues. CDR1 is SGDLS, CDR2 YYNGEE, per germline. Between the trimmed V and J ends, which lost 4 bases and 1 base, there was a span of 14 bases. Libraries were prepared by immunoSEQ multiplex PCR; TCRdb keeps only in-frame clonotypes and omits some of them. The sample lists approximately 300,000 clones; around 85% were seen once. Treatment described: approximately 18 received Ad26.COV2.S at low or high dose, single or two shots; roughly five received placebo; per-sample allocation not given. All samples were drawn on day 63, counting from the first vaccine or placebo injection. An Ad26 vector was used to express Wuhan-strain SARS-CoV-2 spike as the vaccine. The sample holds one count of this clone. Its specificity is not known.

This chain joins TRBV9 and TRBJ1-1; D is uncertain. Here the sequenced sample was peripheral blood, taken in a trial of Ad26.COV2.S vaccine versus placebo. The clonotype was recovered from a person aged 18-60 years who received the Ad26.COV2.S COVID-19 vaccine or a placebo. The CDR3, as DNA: TGTGCCAGCAGCCCCCTACGGTGGGAGAACACTGAAGCTTTCTTT. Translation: CASSPLRWENTEAFF.